The sequence of this TCR beta chain was determined in a study of control samples from healthy donors and cancer patients. V was pared by 0 bases and J by 4 bases, with 6 bases of the junction left unmatched. Germline V lookup: CDR1 SGHTA, CDR2 FQGNSA. This CDR3 comprises 16 residues. Assay used: immunoSEQ multiplex PCR; TCRdb lists only in-frame clones, some missing. The table has some 120,000 clones, around 87% seen once. Sequenced material: blood. This rearrangement joins TRBV7-2 to TRBJ2-5, with 9 nucleotides matching TRBD2. This sequence originates from a man aged 40-50 years in good health. This CDR3 is CASSLAVGLASETQYF. In nucleotides, the CDR3 is TGTGCCAGCAGCTTAGCAGTTGGACTAGCGTCAGAGACCCAGTACTTC.